The 8 T cell receptor beta chains presented below share a single source sample, sequenced in a study of cytomegalovirus exposure and HLA in healthy donors. PCR used 60 Vbeta primers and 13 Jbeta primers. Repertoires were generated with immunoSEQ multiplex PCR, while TCRdb's copy carries only in-frame clones and drops some. The sample holds under 200,000 clones, around 81% seen once. The sequenced sample was PBMCs. Receptor source: a young man in good health and CMV-seronegative.

As concerns this clone: Other DNA sequences in the same sample also yield this CDR3. This rearrangement joins TRBV28 to TRBJ1-2, with TRBD1 matching over 8 bases. The CDR3 covers 13 residues. With V trimmed by 6 bases and J by 3 bases, 3 bases remained unmatched. The germline gives CDR1 MDHEN, CDR2 SYDVKM. For the CDR3, the DNA is TGTGCCAGCAGCTTACAGGGGGACTATGGCTACACCTTC. It is translated as CASSLQGDYGYTF.

The rearrangement links TRBV6-5 to TRBJ2-2; 10 bases line up with TRBD1. V was clipped by 2 bases and J by 6 bases; unmatched bases: 0. This CDR3 spans 14 amino acids. From germline, CDR1 is MNHEY and CDR2 SVGAGI. CDR3 coding DNA: TGTGCCAGCAGTTACGGGACAGGGGCCGGGGAGCTGTTTTTT. Amino acids: CASSYGTGAGELFF.

The chain links TRBV28 to TRBJ2-2; 8 bases fit TRBD2. V was pared by 4 bases and J by 2 bases, with 21 bases of the junction left unmatched. The CDR3 consists of 21 residues. CDR1 and CDR2 (germline): MDHEN, SYDVKM. The CDR3 DNA sequence: TGTGCCAGCAGTTGGGAAACTTGGCGCCAGTCCATAGCGGGAAACACCGGGGAGCTGTTTTTT. This translates into CASSWETWRQSIAGNTGELFF.

The rearrangement uses TRBV19 and TRBJ1-6; tentatively, D is TRBD1 (6 bases). V was pared by 6 bases and J by 0 bases, with 15 bases between. This CDR3 has 17 residues. Germline CDR1 is LNHDA and CDR2 is SQIVND (reference sequence). CDR3 DNA sequence: TGTGCCAGTAGGATCGACGCGGACAGCTCCTATAATTCACCCCTCCACTTT. It translates to CASRIDADSSYNSPLHF. The full variable domain, in which reference TRBV19 and TRBJ1-6 provide the parts outside the CDR3, is DGGITQSPKYLFRKEGQNVTLSCEQNLNHDAMYWYRQDPGQGLRLIYYSQIVNDFQKGDIAEGYSVSREKKESFPLTVTSAQKNPTAFYLCASRIDADSSYNSPLHFGNGTRLTVT.

This clone showed up just a few times. The gene calls are TRBV6-1 and TRBJ2-7; 8 positions agree with TRBD2. The V segment lost 3 bases and the J segment 6 bases; nucleotides outside the gene matches: 7. This CDR3 is 14 amino acids long. Germline V lookup: CDR1 MNHNS, CDR2 SASEGT. CDR3 DNA: TGTGCCAGCAGTGACCCCGGGACTAGTTCCGAGCAGTACTTC. Its translation is CASSDPGTSSEQYF.

V usage is TRBV14 and J usage is TRBJ1-4; D not resolved. Germline V gives CDR1 SGHDN, CDR2 FVKESK. Deletions cut 0 bases from V and 3 bases from J, with 8 bases between. The CDR3 spans 15 residues. The CDR3 DNA sequence: TGTGCCAGCAGCCAAGAAGCACTGTCTAATGAAAAACTGTTTTTT. This translates into CASSQEALSNEKLFF.

The chain couples TRBV7-2 to TRBJ1-2; 7 positions agree with TRBD1. Germline V gene lookup returns CDR1 SGHTA and CDR2 FQGNSA. Trimming removed 5 bases from V and 4 bases from J; junction bases left unmatched: 10. The CDR3 length is 15 residues. For the CDR3, the DNA is TGTGCCAGCAGCCCGAACGGGGCAGGGGGCTATGGCTACACCTTC. It encodes CASSPNGAGGYGYTF.

In its sample, this clone was seen a few times. The genes are TRBV6-1 and TRBJ1-5; the D gene is possibly TRBD1 (5 bases). This CDR3 comprises 15 residues. The V and J ends lost 3 bases and 1 base respectively, with 10 bases between them. Germline V gene data show CDR1 as MNHNS and CDR2 as SASEGT. Written as DNA, the CDR3 is TGTGCCAGCAGTGATATGGGGCTCAGCAATCAGCCCCAGCATTTT. The encoded protein is CASSDMGLSNQPQHF.